The source of this T cell receptor beta chain is a study of T cell repertoires in cytomegalovirus infection (dated by TCRdb to about 2019). With respect to the entire study: The HLA type of each donor mattered for the analysis, because public TCR beta signatures pointed to carriage of CMV infection along with the matching HLA type. On the study overall, not on this receptor specifically: In both this cohort and an independent roughly 400-donor cohort, the cumulative frequency of public TCR beta family members distinguished carriers of CMV infection plus the relevant HLA type. The ex vivo response was dominated by HLA-C-restricted CMV-specific TCR beta clonotypes, which also provided the single most frequent clonotype in two of eight donors.

The germline V gene encodes CDR1 MNHEY and CDR2 SMNVEV (reference sequence). Unmatched junction bases come to 14, with V trimmed by 5 bases and J by 4 bases. The CDR3 measures 16 amino acids from cysteine to phenylalanine. Here the CDR3 DNA is all that survives: 48 bases in frame from base 1. Sequencing was performed on an Illumina HiSeq 1500. TCRdb trimmed public reads at Q25 via fastp, called clones via MiXCR and kept in-frame beta chains. A single entry per CDR3 protein holds the most common genes and DNA from its merged rows. A total of approximately 500,000 distinct CDR3 sequences appear in this sample, 15% to 20% of them only once. The top ten clonotypes cover 24% of the sample. Comments on this clonotype: It has no known antigen specificity. No quality values exist for individual bases; no much larger clone is one base distant.

This receptor was obtained from a human donor in good health (CMV status not recorded). Some clones in this sample may be carry-over from other donors' samples. Input material: CD8+ T cells from PBMCs. The chain is made from TRBV27 and TRBJ2-7; 7 central nucleotides agree with TRBD1. The nucleotides are TGTGCCAGCAGTCTCCTTAGGGCAGGGGGATATTACGAGCAGTACTTC. Its coded protein is CASSLLRAGGYYEQYF.